These T cell receptor beta chains were read from a single sample in a study of radiation and T cells in renal cell carcinoma. TCRdb's table, derived via immunoSEQ multiplex PCR, lists solely in-frame clones and lacks some. The data show under 6,500 clones, less than 65% seen once. The sample in question was tumor tissue, obtained from a patient whose treatment included radiotherapy and nephrectomy. These TCRs come from a man in his 60s with renal cell carcinoma. CDR3s include the opening cysteine and the closing phenylalanine or tryptophan. Each record gives: clone size, V gene, D gene, J gene, CDR3 DNA, CDR3 protein. A D gene is named only where the DNA matches it firmly. Size is stated for part of the rows, as once, few or many counts, or as a class when the clone is expanded.

size: .
V: TRBV5-1
D: .
J: TRBJ2-4
DNA: TGCGCCAGCAGCTTCTCGGGGCCGAGTGACATTCAGTACTTC
CDR3: CASSFSGPSDIQYF

size: .
V: TRBV18
D: .
J: TRBJ2-7
DNA: TGTGCCAGCTCACCTTACAGGGATACCACCTACGAGCAGTACTTC
CDR3: CASSPYRDTTYEQYF

size: medium-sized
V: TRBV5-1
D: .
J: TRBJ1-1
DNA: TGCGCCAGCAGCTTGGCGCAGGGAAGGAACGCTGAAGCTTTCTTT
CDR3: CASSLAQGRNAEAFF

size: few
V: TRBV19
D: .
J: TRBJ1-1
DNA: TGTGCCAGTAGAGATACAGGGCCTACGACTGAAGCTTTCTTT
CDR3: CASRDTGPTTEAFF

size: few
V: TRBV27
D: .
J: TRBJ2-1
DNA: TGTGCCAGCAGTTTATCGGTAGGGGCCGGCAATGAGCAGTTCTTC
CDR3: CASSLSVGAGNEQFF

size: .
V: TRBV5-1
D: TRBD2
J: TRBJ2-7
DNA: TGCGCCAGCAGCTTTACCGGGACTAGCGGGAGTTATCAGTACTTC
CDR3: CASSFTGTSGSYQYF

size: medium-sized
V: TRBV10-3
D: .
J: TRBJ2-3
DNA: TGTGCCATCAGTTTGACAGGACGCACAGATACGCAGTATTTT
CDR3: CAISLTGRTDTQYF

size: large
V: TRBV29-1
D: .
J: TRBJ1-2
DNA: TGCAGCGTTGAAGAGGATGAAGGCATCTATGGCTACACCTTC
CDR3: CSVEEDEGIYGYTF

size: medium-sized
V: TRBV4-1
D: .
J: TRBJ2-7
DNA: TGCGCCAGCAGCCAAGTTGGACTATCCTACGAGCAGTACTTC
CDR3: CASSQVGLSYEQYF

size: .
V: TRBV5-4
D: .
J: TRBJ2-1
DNA: TGTGCCAGCAGCTTGCCGGGACAGCGGAGGGTGGAGCAGTTCTTC
CDR3: CASSLPGQRRVEQFF

size: once
V: TRBV21-1
D: .
J: TRBJ1-5
DNA: TGTGCCAGCAGCAACAATAGCGAGGGGGCGGCTTTCCATCAGCCCCAGCATTTT
CDR3: CASSNNSEGAAFHQPQHF

size: .
V: TRBV6-5
D: .
J: TRBJ1-2
DNA: TGTGCCAGCAGTTACTCGCAGGGACTCTCCTATGGCTACACCTTC
CDR3: CASSYSQGLSYGYTF

size: .
V: TRBV10-3
D: .
J: TRBJ2-3
DNA: TGTGCCATCAGCAATATACTAGGACCCACAGATACGCAGTATTTT
CDR3: CAISNILGPTDTQYF

size: medium-sized
V: TRBV7-9
D: .
J: TRBJ1-2
DNA: TGTGCCAGCAGCTACGACGCGGGAGGCTACACCTTC
CDR3: CASSYDAGGYTF

size: few
V: TRBV4-1
D: TRBD1
J: TRBJ1-2
DNA: TGCGCCAGCAGCCGAGCGACAGGGAATGGCTACACCTTC
CDR3: CASSRATGNGYTF

size: few
V: TRBV7-8
D: .
J: TRBJ2-7
DNA: TGTGCCAGCAGCGCCCAGGTCCGATTTTCGCCCTACGAGCAGTACTTC
CDR3: CASSAQVRFSPYEQYF

size: .
V: TRBV10-3
D: .
J: TRBJ2-3
DNA: TGTGCCATCAGTGAGTCAATCGGATTCGGGACAGATACGCAGTATTTT
CDR3: CAISESIGFGTDTQYF

size: .
V: TRBV2
D: TRBD2
J: TRBJ2-3
DNA: TGTGCCAGCAGGGCGGGAGCGGGTACGCAGTATTTT
CDR3: CASRAGAGTQYF

size: .
V: TRBV23-1
D: .
J: TRBJ1-1
DNA: TGCGCCAGCAGTCAAGGCGATCTTCTGTGGCAGAACACTGAAGCTTTCTTT
CDR3: CASSQGDLLWQNTEAFF

size: .
V: TRBV4-3
D: .
J: TRBJ2-6
DNA: TGCGCCAGCAGCCCGACCTTATCTGGGGCCAACGTCCTGACTTTC
CDR3: CASSPTLSGANVLTF

size: once
V: TRBV5-1
D: .
J: TRBJ1-2
DNA: TGCGCCAGCAGCTTGAGGACCCCCGGTGGCTACACCTTC
CDR3: CASSLRTPGGYTF

size: .
V: TRBV4-1
D: .
J: TRBJ2-7
DNA: TGCGCCAGCAGCCAAGATCCTAGTGGACCCTACGAGCAGTACTTC
CDR3: CASSQDPSGPYEQYF